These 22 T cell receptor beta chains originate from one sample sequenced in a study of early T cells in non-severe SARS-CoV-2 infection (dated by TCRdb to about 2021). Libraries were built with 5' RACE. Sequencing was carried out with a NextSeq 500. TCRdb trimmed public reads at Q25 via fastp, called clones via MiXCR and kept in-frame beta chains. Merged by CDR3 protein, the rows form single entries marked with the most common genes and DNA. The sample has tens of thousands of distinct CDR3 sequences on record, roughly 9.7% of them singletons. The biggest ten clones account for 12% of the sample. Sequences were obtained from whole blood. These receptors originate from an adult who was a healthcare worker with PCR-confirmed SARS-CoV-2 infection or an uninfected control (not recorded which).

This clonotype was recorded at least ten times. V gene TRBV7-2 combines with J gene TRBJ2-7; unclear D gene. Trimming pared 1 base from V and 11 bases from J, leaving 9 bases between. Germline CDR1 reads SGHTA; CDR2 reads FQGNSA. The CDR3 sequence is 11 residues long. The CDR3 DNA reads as TGTGCCAGCAGCTTAGGAATAAAGGAGTACTTC. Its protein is CASSLGIKEYF. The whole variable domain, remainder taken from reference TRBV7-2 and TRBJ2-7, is GAGVSQSPSNKVTEKGKDVELRCDPISGHTALYWYRQSLGQGLEFLIYFQGNSAPDKSGLPSDRFSAERTGGSVSTLTIQRTQQEDSAVYLCASSLGIKEYFGPGTRLTVT.

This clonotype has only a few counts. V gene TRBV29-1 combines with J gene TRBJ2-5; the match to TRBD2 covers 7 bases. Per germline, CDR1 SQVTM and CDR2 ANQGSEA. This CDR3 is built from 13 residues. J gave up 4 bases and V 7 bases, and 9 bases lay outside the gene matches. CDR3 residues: CSATAGVAETQYF. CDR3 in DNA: TGCAGCGCTACGGCGGGGGTTGCAGAGACCCAGTACTTC. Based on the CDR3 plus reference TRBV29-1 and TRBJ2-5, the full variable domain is SAVISQKPSRDICQRGTSLTIQCQVDSQVTMMFWYRQQPGQSLTLIATANQGSEATYESGFVIDKFPISRPNLTFSTLTVSNMSPEDSSIYLCSATAGVAETQYFGPGTRLLVL.

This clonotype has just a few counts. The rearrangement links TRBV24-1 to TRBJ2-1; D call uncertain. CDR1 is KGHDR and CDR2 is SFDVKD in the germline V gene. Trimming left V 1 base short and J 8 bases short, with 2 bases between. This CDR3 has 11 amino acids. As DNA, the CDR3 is TGTGCCACCAGTGATTTATATGAGCAGTTCTTC. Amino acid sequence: CATSDLYEQFF.

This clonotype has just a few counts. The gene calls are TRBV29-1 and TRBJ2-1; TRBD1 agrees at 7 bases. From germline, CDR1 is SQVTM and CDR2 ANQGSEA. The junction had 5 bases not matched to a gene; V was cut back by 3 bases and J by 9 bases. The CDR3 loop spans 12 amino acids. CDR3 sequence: CSVDRGIGEQFF. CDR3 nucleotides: TGCAGCGTTGACAGGGGGATAGGTGAGCAGTTCTTC.

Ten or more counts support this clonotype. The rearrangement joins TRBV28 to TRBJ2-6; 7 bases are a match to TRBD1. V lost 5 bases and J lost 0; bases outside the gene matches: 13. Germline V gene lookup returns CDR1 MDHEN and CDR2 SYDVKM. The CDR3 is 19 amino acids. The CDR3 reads CASSPNRGSTLSGANVLTF. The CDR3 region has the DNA TGTGCCAGCAGTCCAAACAGGGGATCCACTCTCTCTGGGGCCAACGTCCTGACTTTC.

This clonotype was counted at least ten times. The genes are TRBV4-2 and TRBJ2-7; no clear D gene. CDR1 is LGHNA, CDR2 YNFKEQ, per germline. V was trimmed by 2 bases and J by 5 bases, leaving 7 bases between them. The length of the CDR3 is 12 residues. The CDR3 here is CASSQNRDEQYF. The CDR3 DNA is TGTGCCAGCAGCCAAAACCGAGACGAGCAGTACTTC.

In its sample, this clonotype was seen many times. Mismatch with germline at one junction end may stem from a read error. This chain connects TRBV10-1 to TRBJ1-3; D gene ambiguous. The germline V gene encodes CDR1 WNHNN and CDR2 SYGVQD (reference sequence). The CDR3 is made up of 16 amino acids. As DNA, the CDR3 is TGCGCCAGCAGTGAGTCAGTCAACAGCGGACGAAACGCCATATATTTT. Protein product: CASSESVNSGRNAIYF.

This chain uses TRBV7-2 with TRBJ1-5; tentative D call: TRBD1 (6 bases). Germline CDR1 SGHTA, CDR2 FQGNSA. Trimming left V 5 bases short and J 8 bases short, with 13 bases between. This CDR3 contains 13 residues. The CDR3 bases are TGTGCCAGCAGCCGAGACAGGAGGGAGCCCCAGCATTTT. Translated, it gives CASSRDRREPQHF.

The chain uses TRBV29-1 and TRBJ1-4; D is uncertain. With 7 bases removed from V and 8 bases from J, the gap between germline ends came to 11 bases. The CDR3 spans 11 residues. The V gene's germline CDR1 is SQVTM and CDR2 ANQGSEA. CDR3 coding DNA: TGCAGCGCCCAGGACCCAGAAAAACTGTTTTTT. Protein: CSAQDPEKLFF.

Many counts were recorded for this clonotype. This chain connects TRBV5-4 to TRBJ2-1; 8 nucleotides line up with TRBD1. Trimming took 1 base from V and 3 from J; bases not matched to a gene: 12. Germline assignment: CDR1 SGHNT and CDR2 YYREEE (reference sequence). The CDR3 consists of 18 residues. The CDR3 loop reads CASSLRRGPDRGYNEQFF. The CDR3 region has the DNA TGTGCCAGCAGCTTGCGCAGGGGGCCCGATCGAGGCTACAATGAGCAGTTCTTC.

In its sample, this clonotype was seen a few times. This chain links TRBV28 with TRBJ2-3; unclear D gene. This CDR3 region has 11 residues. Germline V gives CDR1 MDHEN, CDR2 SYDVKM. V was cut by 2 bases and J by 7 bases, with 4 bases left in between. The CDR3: CASSLGNTQYF. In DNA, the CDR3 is TGTGCCAGCAGTTTAGGGAATACGCAGTATTTT. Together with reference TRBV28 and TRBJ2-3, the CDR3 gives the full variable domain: DVKVTQSSRYLVKRTGEKVFLECVQDMDHENMFWYRQDPGLGLRLIYFSYDVKMKEKGDIPEGYSVSREKKERFSLILESASTNQTSMYLCASSLGNTQYFGPGTRLTVL.

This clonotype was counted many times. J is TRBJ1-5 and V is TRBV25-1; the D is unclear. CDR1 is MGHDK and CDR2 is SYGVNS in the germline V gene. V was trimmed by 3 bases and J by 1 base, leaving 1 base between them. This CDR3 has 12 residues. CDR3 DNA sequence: TGTGCCAGCAGTGACAGCAATCAGCCCCAGCATTTT. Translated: CASSDSNQPQHF.

CDR3: CASSPWGDQPQHF. CDR3 DNA: TGTGCCAGCAGCCCATGGGGCGATCAGCCCCAGCATTTT. This chain joins TRBV7-2 and TRBJ1-5, with D maybe TRBD1 (5 bases). The V end was cut by 5 bases, the J end by 5 bases, with 10 bases between. The CDR3 totals 13 residues. Germline CDR1 is SGHTA and CDR2 is FQGNSA. The full variable domain, in which reference TRBV7-2 and TRBJ1-5 provide the parts outside the CDR3, is GAGVSQSPSNKVTEKGKDVELRCDPISGHTALYWYRQSLGQGLEFLIYFQGNSAPDKSGLPSDRFSAERTGGSVSTLTIQRTQQEDSAVYLCASSPWGDQPQHFGDGTRLSIL.

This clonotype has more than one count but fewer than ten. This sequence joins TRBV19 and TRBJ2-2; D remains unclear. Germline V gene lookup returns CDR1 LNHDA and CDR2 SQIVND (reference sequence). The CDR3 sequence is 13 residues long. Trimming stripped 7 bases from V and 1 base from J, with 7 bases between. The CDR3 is CASTQLNTGELFF. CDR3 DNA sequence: TGTGCCAGTACACAATTGAACACCGGGGAGCTGTTTTTT.

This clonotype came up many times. The CDR3 coding sequence is TGTGCCAGCAGCCCGGAACTAGCGGGAACCTACAATGAGCAGTTCTTC. This translates into CASSPELAGTYNEQFF. This chain uses TRBV3-1 with TRBJ2-1; 10 bases line up with TRBD2. There are 16 residues in the CDR3. V lost 4 bases to trimming and J lost 2 bases; unmatched junction nucleotides: 5. Germline CDR1 and CDR2: LGHDT and YNNKEL (reference sequence).

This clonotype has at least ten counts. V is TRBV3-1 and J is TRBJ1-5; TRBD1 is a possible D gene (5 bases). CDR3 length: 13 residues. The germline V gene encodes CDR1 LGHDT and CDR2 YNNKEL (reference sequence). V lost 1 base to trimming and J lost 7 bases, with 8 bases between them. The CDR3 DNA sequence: TGTGCCAGCAGCCAAGGGCGGGGGCAGCCCCAGCATTTT. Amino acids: CASSQGRGQPQHF. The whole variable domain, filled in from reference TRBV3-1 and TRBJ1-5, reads DTAVSQTPKYLVTQMGNDKSIKCEQNLGHDTMYWYKQDSKKFLKIMFSYNNKELIINETVPNRFSPKSPDKAHLNLHINSLELGDSAVYFCASSQGRGQPQHFGDGTRLSIL.

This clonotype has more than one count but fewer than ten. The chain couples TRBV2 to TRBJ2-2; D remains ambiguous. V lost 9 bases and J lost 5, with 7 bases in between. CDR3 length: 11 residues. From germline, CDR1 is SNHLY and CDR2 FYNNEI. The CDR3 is CASTETGELFF. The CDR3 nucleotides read TGTGCCAGTACAGAAACCGGGGAGCTGTTTTTT.

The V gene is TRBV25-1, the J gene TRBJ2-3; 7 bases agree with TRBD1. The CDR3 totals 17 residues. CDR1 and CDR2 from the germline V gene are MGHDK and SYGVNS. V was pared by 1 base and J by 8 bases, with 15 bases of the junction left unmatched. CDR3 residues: CASSEWTGPDPAGTQYF. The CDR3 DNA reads TGTGCCAGCAGTGAATGGACAGGTCCGGACCCTGCGGGTACGCAGTATTTT.

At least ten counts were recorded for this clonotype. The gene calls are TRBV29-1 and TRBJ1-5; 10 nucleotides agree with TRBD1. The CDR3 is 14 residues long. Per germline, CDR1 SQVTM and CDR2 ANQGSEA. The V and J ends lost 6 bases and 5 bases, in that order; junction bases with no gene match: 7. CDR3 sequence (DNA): TGCAGCGTCACCGGGACAGGGGTCGATCAGCCCCAGCATTTT. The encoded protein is CSVTGTGVDQPQHF. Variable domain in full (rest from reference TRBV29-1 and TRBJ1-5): SAVISQKPSRDICQRGTSLTIQCQVDSQVTMMFWYRQQPGQSLTLIATANQGSEATYESGFVIDKFPISRPNLTFSTLTVSNMSPEDSSIYLCSVTGTGVDQPQHFGDGTRLSIL.

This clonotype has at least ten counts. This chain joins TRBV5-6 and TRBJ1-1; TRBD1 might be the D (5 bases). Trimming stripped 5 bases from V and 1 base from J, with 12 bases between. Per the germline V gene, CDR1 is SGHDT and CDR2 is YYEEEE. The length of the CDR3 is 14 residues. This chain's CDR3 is CASRPRAANTEAFF. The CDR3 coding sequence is TGTGCCAGCAGACCCAGGGCTGCGAACACTGAAGCTTTCTTT.

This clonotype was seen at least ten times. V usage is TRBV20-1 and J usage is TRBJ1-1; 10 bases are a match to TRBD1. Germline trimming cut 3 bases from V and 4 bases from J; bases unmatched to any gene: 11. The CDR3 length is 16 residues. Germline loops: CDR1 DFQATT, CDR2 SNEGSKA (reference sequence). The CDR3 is CSARNRDRGSTTEAFF. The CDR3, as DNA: TGCAGTGCTAGGAACCGGGACAGGGGATCGACCACTGAAGCTTTCTTT.

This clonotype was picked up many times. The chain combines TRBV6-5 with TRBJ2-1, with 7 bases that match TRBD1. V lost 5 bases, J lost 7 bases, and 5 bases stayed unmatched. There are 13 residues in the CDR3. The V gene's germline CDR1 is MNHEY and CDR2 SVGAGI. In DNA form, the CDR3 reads TGTGCCAGCAGTCGTAACAGGGGTAATGAGCAGTTCTTC. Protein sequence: CASSRNRGNEQFF.